This T cell receptor (beta chain) stems from a study of blood T cell repertoires in COVID-19 (TCRdb year 2020). The study in broad terms: The collaborator samples originated in the United States, Italy and Spain and spanned the acute and convalescent phases of COVID-19. The prospective study material was composed of cDNA or gDNA derived from T cells, B-cell-depleted T cells, or PBMCs. Deeply sampled blood TCRbeta repertoires from subjects exposed to, actively infected with, or recovered from COVID-19 were included in the dataset. A freely available public database, intended as a resource for researchers studying the immune response to SARS-CoV-2, is where the repertoires were released. The samples were drawn from two sources: the first 160 participants of the ongoing ImmuneRACE study, and 1,000 to 1,500 subjects contributed by 6 global collaborators. A de-identified subject ID, COVID-19 status, age in years and sex were almost always included in the sample metadata. Where available, HLA class I and class II types were taken from metadata supplied by the sample provider and were not determined by assay-based typing. The paper's findings and limits, for the study overall: The quantity of clinical and demographic metadata differed by source and by participant and was supplied without curation.

For this clone: There is no known antigen for this receptor. Base qualities are not provided; no much larger clone lies one nucleotide away.

CDR1 and CDR2, per the germline V gene (reference sequence), are SEHNR and FQNEAQ. Relative to germline, V is 2 bases shorter and J is 6 bases shorter, with 8 bases between their ends. The CDR3 runs 12 amino acids, cysteine and phenylalanine included. The CDR3 DNA has 36 bases and is translated from base 1. Whole blood was collected in K2EDTA tubes by collaborating institutions according to the institutions' own protocols. For TCRbeta analysis, collaborators shipped samples as frozen whole blood, isolated PBMCs, or DNA extracted from either of those sample types. The immunoSEQ Assay, a bias-controlled multiplex PCR, was used to amplify TCRbeta CDR3 regions from genomic DNA. Processing in the source paper ran as follows. The number of nucleated cells in each sample was estimated by amplification of reference gene primers within the assay. Sequence reads were collapsed and filtered to measure the absolute abundance of every unique TCRbeta CDR3 rearrangement. For each sample, productive Simpson clonality was calculated as the square root of Simpson's diversity index over productive rearrangements. TCRdb took over this immuneACCESS table, retaining in-frame rearrangements with V and J assigned. Such tables are incomplete; in checked studies, under half of the missing clones stem from an unresolved V gene, and the remainder is unexplained. V and J calls and clone size follow that table, whereas D and trimming were derived from the DNA. Recorded for this sample are roughly 200,000 clones; around 85% of them occurred a single time. Jointly, the top ten make up approximately 9.9% of the sample.

The source is a human donor with active or convalescent COVID-19. The donor label of this sample is uncertain. Sequences were obtained from peripheral blood. The chain is assembled from TRBV7-9 and TRBJ2-7, with a weak D call of TRBD1 (6 bases match). Here is the DNA: TGTGCCAGCAGCTTAATACAGGGCGAGCAGTACTTC. This codes for CASSLIQGEQYF. Here the CDR3 is joined to the reference TRBV7-9 and TRBJ2-7 genes, and the full variable domain is: DTGVSQNPRHKITKRGQNVTFRCDPISEHNRLYWYRQTLGQGPEFLTYFQNEAQLEKSRLLSDRFSAERPKGSFSTLEIQRTEQGDSAMYLCASSLIQGEQYFGPGTRLTVT.